A single sample gave rise to the 17 T cell receptor beta chains below, sequenced in a study of blood T cell repertoires in COVID-19. Using immunoSEQ multiplex PCR, the repertoire was profiled, and TCRdb retains in-frame clones only, with some absent. Here the sample spans approximately 170,000 clones, roughly 87% being singletons. Specimen: peripheral blood. Receptor source: a woman aged 70-85 years with COVID-19, enrolled during active disease.

This clone has only a few counts. The chain has TRBV30 and TRBJ2-7; the D gene is possibly TRBD1 (5 bases). Germline loops: CDR1 GTSNPN, CDR2 SVGIG (reference sequence). The CDR3 covers 13 residues. The V end was cut by 0 bases, the J end by 2 bases, with 8 bases between. The CDR3 region is CAWSVGAAYEQYF. The CDR3 DNA reads TGTGCCTGGAGTGTAGGGGCAGCCTACGAGCAGTACTTC.

This clone was found a few times. The chain recombines TRBV10-3 with TRBJ1-1; TRBD1 matches at 9 bases. The CDR3 loop spans 16 amino acids. Trimming took 2 bases from V and 4 from J; bases not matched to a gene: 8. Germline loops: CDR1 ENHRY, CDR2 SYGVKD. The CDR3 protein is CAISERTGGLGTEAFF. CDR3 in DNA: TGTGCCATCAGTGAGAGAACAGGGGGCCTGGGCACTGAAGCTTTCTTT.

The CDR3 spells CASSQGYGTGLMSLHF. For the CDR3, the DNA is TGTGCCAGCAGCCAAGGGTACGGGACAGGGTTAATGTCCCTCCACTTT. The J gene is TRBJ1-6, the V gene TRBV14; 9 bases line up with TRBD1. The CDR3 loop spans 16 amino acids. In germline, CDR1 is SGHDN, CDR2 FVKESK. The V segment lost 1 base and the J segment 14 bases; nucleotides outside the gene matches: 12.

This CDR3 is CASTSSGRDTDTQYF. The CDR3 DNA is TGTGCCAGCACCTCTAGCGGGAGGGATACAGATACGCAGTATTTT. J is TRBJ2-3 and V is TRBV11-2; TRBD2 agrees at 12 bases. This CDR3 has 15 amino acids. J gave up 3 bases and V 7 bases, and 5 bases lay outside the gene matches. Germline V gene lookup returns CDR1 SGHAT and CDR2 FQNNGV. Based on the CDR3 plus reference TRBV11-2 and TRBJ2-3, the full variable domain is EAGVAQSPRYKIIEKRQSVAFWCNPISGHATLYWYQQILGQGPKLLIQFQNNGVVDDSQLPKDRFSAERLKGVDSTLKIQPAKLEDSAVYLCASTSSGRDTDTQYFGPGTRLTVL.

The rearrangement joins TRBV5-1 to TRBJ2-7; D gene unclear. The CDR3 consists of 16 residues. The ends were cut back, 0 bases at V and 0 bases at J, with 13 bases in the middle. The germline gives CDR1 SGHRS, CDR2 YFSETQ. CDR3 residues: CASSLATSVSSYEQYF. Here the CDR3 DNA reads TGCGCCAGCAGCTTGGCCACGTCCGTCAGCTCCTACGAGCAGTACTTC.

CDR3 DNA: TGTGCCAGCAGCCCACGGACTCCCGGGACCGGGGAGCTGTTTTTT. Its translation: CASSPRTPGTGELFF. V is TRBV6-5 and J is TRBJ2-2; D is perhaps TRBD2 (5 bases). The CDR3 is 15 residues long. Trimming pared 6 bases from V and 5 bases from J, leaving 16 bases between. Germline-derived CDR1 and CDR2 are MNHEY and SVGAGI.

This clone has a single count. The rearrangement links TRBV7-2 to TRBJ2-1; 10 nucleotides align to TRBD2. The germline V gene encodes CDR1 SGHTA and CDR2 FQGNSA. The CDR3 spans 15 residues. Trimming removed 3 bases from V and 4 bases from J; junction bases left unmatched: 3. The CDR3 DNA reads TGTGCCAGCAGCTTCAGGACTAGCGGTTACAATGAGCAGTTCTTC. This translates into CASSFRTSGYNEQFF.

V usage is TRBV28 and J usage is TRBJ1-2; D may be TRBD1 (5 bases). Trimming removed 7 bases from V and 8 bases from J, with 17 bases in between. CDR1 is MDHEN, CDR2 SYDVKM, per germline. This CDR3 has 13 amino acids. DNA for the CDR3: TGTGCCAGCATAAAACAGGTCGGTTACGGCTACACCTTC. Residues: CASIKQVGYGYTF.

The count of this clone is one. V usage is TRBV27 and J usage is TRBJ2-1; 10 bases match TRBD2. The V segment lost 5 bases and the J segment 9 bases; nucleotides outside the gene matches: 16. Germline V gives CDR1 MNHEY, CDR2 SMNVEV (reference sequence). This CDR3 contains 17 residues. The CDR3 bases are TGTGCCAGCAGTCTCCGAACTAGCGGGATTGTCGAGGTTGAGCAGTTCTTC. It yields the protein CASSLRTSGIVEVEQFF.

This chain links TRBV19 with TRBJ2-1; 12 bases match TRBD1. This CDR3 spans 18 amino acids. The germline gives CDR1 LNHDA, CDR2 SQIVND (reference sequence). Unmatched junction bases numbered 17, after V lost 5 bases and J lost 9 bases. In DNA form, the CDR3 reads TGTGCCAGTAGTCTTATAACCCTGAGGGACAGGGGGCTCGGTGAGCAGTTCTTC. Protein product: CASSLITLRDRGLGEQFF.

V usage is TRBV28 and J usage is TRBJ2-7, with TRBD2 as a possible D gene (7 bases). CDR3 length: 17 residues. From germline, CDR1 is MDHEN and CDR2 SYDVKM. Trimming removed 5 bases from V and 0 bases from J, with 20 bases in between. CDR3 protein: CASSPIRGRESSYEQYF. The CDR3 DNA sequence: TGTGCCAGCAGTCCTATCCGGGGGCGGGAGAGCTCCTACGAGCAGTACTTC.

This chain links TRBV13 with TRBJ2-7; 10 bases align to TRBD2. There are 14 residues in the CDR3. The J segment lost 0 bases and the V segment lost 6 bases, leaving 2 bases of the junction unmatched. Germline-derived CDR1 and CDR2 are PRHDT and FYEKMQ (reference sequence). CDR3: CASRSSGSSYEQYF. CDR3 nucleotide sequence: TGTGCCAGCAGATCTAGCGGGAGCTCCTACGAGCAGTACTTC.

This sequence joins TRBV25-1 and TRBJ2-1; tentative D call: TRBD1 (8 bases). CDR1 and CDR2 from the germline V gene are MGHDK and SYGVNS. The CDR3 length is 16 residues. V was trimmed by 5 bases and J by 3 bases, leaving 17 bases between them. DNA for the CDR3: TGTGCCAGCAGTCCTCAGGGGGCTAGCGGCTACAATGAGCAGTTCTTC. This encodes CASSPQGASGYNEQFF. The complete variable domain, with remaining parts taken from reference TRBV25-1 and TRBJ2-1, reads EADIYQTPRYLVIGTGKKITLECSQTMGHDKMYWYQQDPGMELHLIHYSYGVNSTEKGDLSSESTVSRIRTEHFPLTLESARPSHTSQYLCASSPQGASGYNEQFFGPGTRLTVL.

This chain connects TRBV28 to TRBJ1-1; 7 bases map to TRBD1. With 3 bases clipped from V and 5 bases from J, the junction kept 12 bases outside the gene matches. CDR3 length equals 16 residues. The germline V gene encodes CDR1 MDHEN and CDR2 SYDVKM. The CDR3 DNA reads TGTGCCAGCAGTTTGGACGTGACAGGGAGTATTACTGAAGCTTTCTTT. This codes for CASSLDVTGSITEAFF.

The DNA for the CDR3 is TGTGCCAGCAGTCCCCCACAGGACATGTCCTCCTACAATGAGCAGTTCTTC. Protein product: CASSPPQDMSSYNEQFF. This chain joins TRBV28 and TRBJ2-1; a weak D match, TRBD1 (5 bases). V lost 5 bases and J 0 bases, leaving 17 bases between the germline ends. The CDR3 runs 17 residues. The V gene's germline CDR1 is MDHEN and CDR2 SYDVKM.

The gene calls are TRBV19 and TRBJ1-1, with 9 bases identical to TRBD1. The CDR3 covers 16 residues. V trimming: 2 bases; J trimming: 4 bases; junction bases outside the gene matches: 8. Germline lookup yields CDR1 LNHDA and CDR2 SQIVND (reference sequence). The CDR3 loop is CASSIWGQGLSTEAFF. In nucleotides, the CDR3 is TGTGCCAGTAGTATATGGGGACAGGGTTTGAGCACTGAAGCTTTCTTT. The whole variable domain, filled in from reference TRBV19 and TRBJ1-1, reads DGGITQSPKYLFRKEGQNVTLSCEQNLNHDAMYWYRQDPGQGLRLIYYSQIVNDFQKGDIAEGYSVSREKKESFPLTVTSAQKNPTAFYLCASSIWGQGLSTEAFFGQGTRLTVV.

Here the CDR3 DNA reads TGTGCCAGCAGTAGCCGGGAAACCGGGGAGCTGTTTTTT. It encodes CASSSRETGELFF. This chain links TRBV2 with TRBJ2-2; TRBD2 might be the D (5 bases). The length of the CDR3 is 13 residues. Germline CDR1 reads SNHLY; CDR2 reads FYNNEI. V shed 5 bases and J shed 5 bases, with 9 bases lying between them.